This T cell receptor (beta chain) came from a study of blood T cell repertoires in COVID-19. Study context: Samples taken during acute and convalescent COVID-19 were collected in the United States, Italy and Spain.

Recruits, aged roughly 18 to 95 years, lived in 24 US areas. Recovery meant two consecutive negative NP/OP PCR tests, professional clearance, or resolved symptoms. There are 14 residues in the CDR3. V shed 6 bases and J shed 0 bases, with 9 bases lying between them. Germline CDR1 is MNHEY and CDR2 is SVGAGI. Under the authors' procedure: Nucleated cell number was recorded as an estimate derived from reference gene primer amplification. The table came from immunoSEQ multiplex PCR; TCRdb's copy has only in-frame clones and leaves some out. From that table come the V and J calls and clone size; the DNA was used to work out D and trimming. The sample carries over 200,000 clones, around 80% recorded once.

The V gene is TRBV6-5, the J gene TRBJ1-3; unclear D gene. The sequence derives from a man aged 60 to 75 who had recovered from COVID-19. Input material: PBMCs or T cells enriched from blood (not recorded which). CDR3 loop: CASSQGSSGNTIYF. CDR3 in DNA: TGTGCCAGCAGCCAAGGGAGCTCTGGAAACACCATATATTTT.